The rows below give T cell receptor beta chains drawn from one sample of a study of T cells in Graves' hyperthyroidism and ophthalmopathy. Each CDR3 protein is one row after TCRdb ran MiXCR on the multiplex PCR reads. The sample carries 550,000 to 700,000 distinct CDR3 sequences, 46% recorded once. The source material was peripheral blood or thyroid tissue (not recorded which). The receptors originated from an adult woman with Graves' disease, either hyperthyroidism or ophthalmopathy (not recorded which). CDR3s include the opening cysteine and the closing phenylalanine or tryptophan. D genes are given only for firm matches. Rows give clone size only sometimes, using once, few, many, or a class for an expanded clone.

NA | TRBJ2-3 | NA | TRBV7-3 | TGTGCCAGCAGCTTACCCGCAGATACGCAGTATTTT | CASSLPADTQYF
NA | TRBJ1-6 | NA | TRBV2 | TGTGCCAGCACTAGGACAGAGTACAATTCACCCCTCCACTTT | CASTRTEYNSPLHF
NA | TRBJ2-7 | few | TRBV3-1 | TGTGCCAGCAGCCAAGCAGGTCAGGGTTGGTACGAGCAGTACTTC | CASSQAGQGWYEQYF
NA | TRBJ2-5 | NA | TRBV10-3 | TGTGCCATCAGTGCCGGGACGGCAGGAAAAGAGACCCAGTACTTC | CAISAGTAGKETQYF
NA | TRBJ2-5 | NA | TRBV7-2 | TGTGCCAGCGTAGTCGTCGAGACCCAGTACTTC | CASVVVETQYF
TRBD1 | TRBJ1-5 | many | TRBV12-3/TRBV12-4 | TGTGCCAGCAGTTTGTGGACAGGGAGCAATCAGCCCCAGCATTTT | CASSLWTGSNQPQHF
NA | TRBJ1-2 | NA | TRBV11-1 | TGTGCCAGCGAATACCCGGTGACGAACTATGGCTACACCTTC | CASEYPVTNYGYTF
NA | TRBJ1-2 | NA | TRBV25-1 | TGTGCCAGCAGTAGGCCCTGGGCCGTAAACGACCATGGCTACACCTTC | CASSRPWAVNDHGYTF
NA | TRBJ1-1 | NA | TRBV10-3 | TGTGCCACACCCGACGGGAGGAATGGGGGAGCTTTCTTT | CATPDGRNGGAFF
TRBD1 | TRBJ1-4 | many | TRBV6-5 | TGTGCCAGCAGTAAATACAGGGGGAATGAAAAACTGTTTTTT | CASSKYRGNEKLFF
NA | TRBJ2-2 | NA | TRBV24-1 | TGTGCCAGCTCACCACGCGACGGAGATGGGTCGGTCACCGGGGAGCTGTTTTTT | CASSPRDGDGSVTGELFF
NA | TRBJ1-1 | NA | TRBV7-8 | TGTGCCAGCAGCTCATCTCGGACAGCGAACACTGAAGCTTTCTTT | CASSSSRTANTEAFF
NA | TRBJ1-3 | once | TRBV4-1 | TGCGCCAGCAGCCAACAACCATGGCGGGGGGTCGGAAACACCATATATTTT | CASSQQPWRGVGNTIYF
NA | TRBJ1-2 | NA | TRBV10-3 | TGTGCCATCAGTGGGGGCGACTATGGCTACACCTTC | CAISGGDYGYTF